These 12 T cell receptor beta chains share one sample of origin, sequenced in a study of blood T cell repertoires in COVID-19. TCRdb's table, derived via immunoSEQ multiplex PCR, lists solely in-frame clones and lacks some. The repertoire has 200,000 to 250,000 clones, 84% of them found once; the top ten carry 5.5% to 7.5%. The sequenced sample was PBMCs or T cells enriched from blood (not recorded which). These receptor sequences come from a woman in her thirties or forties who had recovered from COVID-19.

The chain employs TRBV11-2 and TRBJ2-7; 12 bases are a match to TRBD2. V dropped 1 base and J dropped 7; count of bases not matched to a gene: 5. Germline assignment: CDR1 SGHAT and CDR2 FQNNGV. The CDR3 runs to 15 residues. CDR3 bases: TGTGCCAGCAGCTTAGGACTAGCGGGAGATCGTGAGCAGTACTTC. It yields the protein CASSLGLAGDREQYF. The whole variable domain, remainder taken from reference TRBV11-2 and TRBJ2-7, is EAGVAQSPRYKIIEKRQSVAFWCNPISGHATLYWYQQILGQGPKLLIQFQNNGVVDDSQLPKDRFSAERLKGVDSTLKIQPAKLEDSAVYLCASSLGLAGDREQYFGPGTRLTVT.

The chain joins TRBV5-4 to TRBJ2-1, with 8 nucleotides matching TRBD2. CDR3 length: 15 amino acids. Germline lookup yields CDR1 SGHNT and CDR2 YYREEE (reference sequence). V was pared by 4 bases and J by 4 bases, with 7 bases of the junction left unmatched. The CDR3 nucleotides read TGTGCCAGCAGCCTGAAGCGGGAGCATTACAATGAGCAGTTCTTC. This gives the protein CASSLKREHYNEQFF.

In DNA, the CDR3 is TGCGCCAGCAGTGAGTCGTTCGGCACAGATACGCAGTATTTT. As protein: CASSESFGTDTQYF. V is TRBV10-1 and J is TRBJ2-3; D unclear. Germline V lookup: CDR1 WNHNN, CDR2 SYGVQD (reference sequence). The length of the CDR3 is 14 residues. With 0 bases removed from V and 1 base from J, the gap between germline ends came to 5 bases.

The chain couples TRBV7-6 to TRBJ2-3; 7 nucleotides match TRBD1. Germline V gene data show CDR1 as SGHVS and CDR2 as FNYEAQ. V lost 4 bases, J lost 7 bases, and 5 bases stayed unmatched. The CDR3 length is 13 residues. This CDR3 reads CASSSHRGNTQYF. The CDR3 DNA sequence: TGTGCCAGCAGCTCCCACAGGGGAAATACGCAGTATTTT. The complete variable domain, with remaining parts taken from reference TRBV7-6 and TRBJ2-3, reads GAGVSQSPRYKVTKRGQDVALRCDPISGHVSLYWYRQALGQGPEFLTYFNYEAQQDKSGLPNDRFSAERPEGSISTLTIQRTEQRDSAMYRCASSSHRGNTQYFGPGTRLTVL.

V and J are TRBV10-3 and TRBJ2-5, with D possibly matching TRBD1 (6 bases). V lost 4 bases and J lost 3, with 12 bases in between. CDR3 length equals 14 residues. The germline V gene has CDR1 ENHRY and CDR2 SYGVKD. The CDR3 region has the DNA TGTGCCATCAGTGGGGGGCATGGAGAAGAGACCCAGTACTTC. It codes for CAISGGHGEETQYF.

The chain combines TRBV28 with TRBJ2-7; 8 nucleotides line up with TRBD1. Germline V gives CDR1 MDHEN, CDR2 SYDVKM. V was clipped by 5 bases and J by 9 bases; unmatched bases: 12. This CDR3 comprises 14 residues. The CDR3 reads CASSTPGQDIRQYF. CDR3 bases: TGTGCCAGCAGTACTCCGGGACAGGATATCCGGCAGTACTTC. Variable domain in full (rest from reference TRBV28 and TRBJ2-7): DVKVTQSSRYLVKRTGEKVFLECVQDMDHENMFWYRQDPGLGLRLIYFSYDVKMKEKGDIPEGYSVSREKKERFSLILESASTNQTSMYLCASSTPGQDIRQYFGPGTRLTVT.

The chain links TRBV19 to TRBJ2-2; 8 bases match TRBD1. From germline, CDR1 is LNHDA and CDR2 SQIVND (reference sequence). V shed 9 bases, J shed 3 bases, and the junction held 6 bases outside the gene matches. This CDR3 contains 14 residues. CDR3 sequence (DNA): TGTGCCAGCAGGACAGGGTGGGACACCGGGGAGCTGTTTTTT. Its protein product is CASRTGWDTGELFF.

The chain uses TRBV27 and TRBJ1-6; D may be TRBD1 (6 bases). The V end lost 5 bases, the J end lost 5 bases, and 13 bases lay between the germline ends. Germline loops: CDR1 MNHEY, CDR2 SMNVEV (reference sequence). The CDR3 extends over 15 amino acids. The CDR3 region has the DNA TGTGCCAGCAGTACCCAGGGGAACCATAATTCACCCCTCCACTTT. Encoded protein: CASSTQGNHNSPLHF.

This rearrangement joins TRBV5-4 to TRBJ1-4; the D gene is possibly TRBD1 (6 bases). Looked up from germline, CDR1 is SGHNT and CDR2 is YYREEE (reference sequence). This CDR3 has 13 amino acids. With 4 bases removed from V and 3 bases from J, the gap between germline ends came to 7 bases. In DNA, the CDR3 is TGTGCCAGCAGCCGGACAGCTAATGAAAAACTGTTTTTT. It yields the protein CASSRTANEKLFF. Together with reference TRBV5-4 and TRBJ1-4, the CDR3 gives the full variable domain: ETGVTQSPTHLIKTRGQQVTLRCSSQSGHNTVSWYQQALGQGPQFIFQYYREEENGRGNFPPRFSGLQFPNYSSELNVNALELDDSALYLCASSRTANEKLFFGSGTQLSVL.

This chain links TRBV19 with TRBJ1-2; unclear D gene. The ends were cut back, 7 bases at V and 4 bases at J, with 16 bases in the middle. The germline V gene has CDR1 LNHDA and CDR2 SQIVND (reference sequence). The CDR3 loop spans 14 amino acids. The CDR3 region has the DNA TGTGCCAGTACCGGAGGGCACCCCAGCTATGGCTACACCTTC. Translation: CASTGGHPSYGYTF.

This chain joins TRBV7-9 and TRBJ1-1; possible D gene TRBD1, 6 bases. The germline V and J ends were trimmed by 5 bases and 4 bases, with 20 bases remaining between them. CDR3 size: 16 residues. The germline V gene has CDR1 SEHNR and CDR2 FQNEAQ (reference sequence). For the CDR3, the DNA is TGTGCCAGCAGCGCCCAGGGCGGGGGCTGGAGCACTGAAGCTTTCTTT. Translation: CASSAQGGGWSTEAFF.

The genes are TRBV7-5 and TRBJ2-3; the tabulated D call, TRBD2, remains unverified against the DNA. TRBV7-5 counts as a pseudogene. CDR3 length: 14 residues. This chain's CDR3 is CAKCGGLGTDTQYF. For the CDR3, the DNA is TGTGCCAAATGCGGGGGGTTAGGCACAGATACGCAGTATTTT.